This TCR beta chain is from a study of beta chain features in type 1 diabetes. Study-level findings and limits: Within each of all four CD4+ subsets, Type 1 diabetes patients had TCRB CDR3s that were moderately but significantly shorter.

The junction had 13 bases not matched to a gene; V was cut back by 4 bases and J by 5 bases. The germline V gene encodes CDR1 SGHDN and CDR2 FVKESK. CDR3 length: 16 residues. A remark on this clone: Its cognate antigen is unknown.

The entirety of the isolated RNA underwent reverse transcription, so expressed TCRB transcripts were sequenced. Repertoires were generated with immunoSEQ multiplex PCR, while TCRdb's copy carries only in-frame clones and drops some. The top ten clones hold roughly 0.04% of a sample with hundreds of thousands of clones, roughly 13% of them seen once. This clonotype was obtained from a man younger than 35 with type 1 diabetes. The chain couples TRBV14 to TRBJ2-5; 7 nucleotides line up with TRBD2. The sample consisted of naive CD4+ T cells from blood. In DNA form, the CDR3 reads TGTGCCAGCAGCCCAATGCCAGCGGGGAGCGGGGAGACCCAGTACTTC. Its protein product is CASSPMPAGSGETQYF.